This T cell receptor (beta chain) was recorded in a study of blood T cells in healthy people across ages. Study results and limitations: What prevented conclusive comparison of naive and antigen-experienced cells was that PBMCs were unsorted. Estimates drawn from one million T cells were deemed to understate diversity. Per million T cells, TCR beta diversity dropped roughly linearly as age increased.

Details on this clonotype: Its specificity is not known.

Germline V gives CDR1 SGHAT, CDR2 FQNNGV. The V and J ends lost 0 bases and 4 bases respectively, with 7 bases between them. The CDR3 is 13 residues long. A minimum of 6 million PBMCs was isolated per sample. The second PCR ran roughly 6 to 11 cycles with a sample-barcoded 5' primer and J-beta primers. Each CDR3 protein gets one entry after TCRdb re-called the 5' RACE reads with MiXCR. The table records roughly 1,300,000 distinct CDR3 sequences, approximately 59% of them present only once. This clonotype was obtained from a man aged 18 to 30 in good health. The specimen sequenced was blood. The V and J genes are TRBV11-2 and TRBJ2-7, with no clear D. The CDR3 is CASSLDVGYEQYF. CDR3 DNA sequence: TGTGCCAGCAGCTTAGATGTGGGTTACGAGCAGTACTTC.